This T cell receptor (beta chain) was profiled in a study of identical twins (dated by TCRdb to 2016 to 2017). With regard to the full study: To test whether fetal clonotypes persist, this study deep-sequenced TCR alpha and beta repertoires from monozygotic twins, from unrelated adults of various ages, and from cord blood. Replicate twin experiments were performed at different times using different library preparation protocols to rule out contamination.

Results the study describes overall, beyond this receptor: In beta out-of-frame sequences, excess twin sharing was weaker, because having fewer shared sequences lowered the signal-to-noise ratio. Abundant cord blood beta clonotypes carried fewer insertions; young adult naive repertoires showed a weaker similar trend, while memory repertoires showed none. Zero-insertion analyses could be partly confounded by invariant T cells such as MAIT and iNKT, although diverse VJ usage argued against such confounding for most clonotypes. Conclusions relied on cross-sectional statistical analysis, since the same donors could not be followed over many years. In monozygotic twins, recombination models systematically underestimated out-of-frame TCR alpha sharing, but the models matched the sharing seen between unrelated individuals. Compared with coincidental sharing between unrelated individuals, out-of-frame TCR alpha sequences shared between twins had an excess of sequences with low generation probability.

Preparation of the library involved 5' RACE. The sequencer listed for this sample is Illumina HiSeq 2000. A universal primer binding site was added through template switching, and the final cDNA carried a unique molecular identifier so that TCR cDNA molecules could be counted accurately. Specific primers in the conserved constant-segment region were used to synthesize first-strand cDNA for the TCR alpha and beta chains. To control for contamination, every cDNA library was double barcoded, receiving both a SMART-Mk sample barcode and Illumina barcodes. Two successive PCR steps introduced TruSeq adapter sequences along with Illumina sample barcodes. The Illumina HiSeq platform was used with custom primers to sequence TCR alpha and beta cDNA libraries. Processing in the source paper ran as follows. MiGEC was used to process raw reads and extract unique molecular identifiers, and MiXCR was used to find CDR3 positions. For each individual, recombination models were inferred using an EM algorithm with the repgenHMM and IGoR tools. The tcR package in R was used for shared clonotype analysis, with sharing normalized by the product of cloneset sizes. Out-of-frame nonproductive sequences were analyzed to study raw recombination free of thymic and clonal selection effects. TCRdb reran the public reads through fastp at Q25 and MiXCR, keeping productive beta chains. Every entry covers one CDR3 protein and lists the most common genes and DNA from its rows. TCRdb's processing, not the study's, gives the V and J calls here. The sample table contains around 340,000 distinct CDR3 sequences; only one count was recorded for 9% of them. The ten largest account for under 10% of the sample.

Every donor in the study was a healthy Caucasian. The researchers also sequenced three unrelated adults who were not twins: a male aged 18 to 30, a male aged 50 to 60, and a female aged 50 to 60. Using Miltenyi CD45RO+ enrichment and human naive T-cell isolation kits, memory (CD45RO+) and naive T cells were isolated from PBMC. About this clonotype itself: This receptor's antigen is unknown. Base qualities are not provided; no much larger clone lies one nucleotide away.

Here V drops 3 bases and J drops 6 bases, and the junction holds 7 bases not matched to any gene. Based on the germline V gene, the CDR1 and CDR2 sequences are KGHDR and SFDVKD. The CDR3 runs 17 residues from the cysteine to the phenylalanine. The retained sequence is limited to the CDR3, 51 bases, with the frame set at the first base. Rearrangement joined TRBV24-1 to TRBJ2-2, with 12 central nucleotides matching TRBD2. Sequencing was performed on naive T cells sorted from blood. The sample's cell subset or site label, decoded: cells isolated with a human naive T-cell isolation kit. The sequence derives from a woman in her fifties or sixties in good health. The DNA sequence is as follows: TGTGCCACCAGTGATCGACTAGCGGGAGAAGGGGCCGGGGAGCTGTTTTTT. This is translated as CATSDRLAGEGAGELFF.